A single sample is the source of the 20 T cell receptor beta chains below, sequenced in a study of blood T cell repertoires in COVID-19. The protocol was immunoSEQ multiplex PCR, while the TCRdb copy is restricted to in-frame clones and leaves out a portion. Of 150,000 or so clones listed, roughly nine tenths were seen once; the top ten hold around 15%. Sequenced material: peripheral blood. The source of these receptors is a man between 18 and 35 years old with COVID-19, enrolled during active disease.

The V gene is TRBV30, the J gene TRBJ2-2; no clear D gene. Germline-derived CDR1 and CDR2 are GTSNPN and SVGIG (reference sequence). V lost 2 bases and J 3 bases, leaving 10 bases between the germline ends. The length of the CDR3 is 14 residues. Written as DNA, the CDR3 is TGTGCCTGGAGTCGGAGTGTTGACACCGGGGAGCTGTTTTTT. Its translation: CAWSRSVDTGELFF.

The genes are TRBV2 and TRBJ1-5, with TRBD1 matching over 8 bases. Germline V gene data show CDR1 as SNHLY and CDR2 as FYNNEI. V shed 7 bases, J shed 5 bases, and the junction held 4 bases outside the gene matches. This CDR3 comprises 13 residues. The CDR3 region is CASNTGGYQPQHF. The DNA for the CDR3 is TGTGCCAGCAATACAGGGGGGTATCAGCCCCAGCATTTT.

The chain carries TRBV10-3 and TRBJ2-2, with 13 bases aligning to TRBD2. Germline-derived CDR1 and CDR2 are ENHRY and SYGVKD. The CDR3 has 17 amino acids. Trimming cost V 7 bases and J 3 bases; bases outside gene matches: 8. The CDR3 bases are TGTGCCATCAACGGTAGGACTAGCGGGGGCGACACCGGGGAGCTGTTTTTT. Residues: CAINGRTSGGDTGELFF.

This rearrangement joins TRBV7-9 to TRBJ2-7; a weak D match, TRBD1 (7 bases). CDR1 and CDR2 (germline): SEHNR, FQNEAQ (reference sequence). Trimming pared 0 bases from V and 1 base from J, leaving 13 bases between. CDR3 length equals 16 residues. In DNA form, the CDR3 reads TGTGCCAGCAGCTTAGCGGGGGCAGGGGGGTCCTACGAGCAGTACTTC. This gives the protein CASSLAGAGGSYEQYF. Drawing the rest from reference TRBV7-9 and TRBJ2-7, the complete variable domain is DTGVSQNPRHKITKRGQNVTFRCDPISEHNRLYWYRQTLGQGPEFLTYFQNEAQLEKSRLLSDRFSAERPKGSFSTLEIQRTEQGDSAMYLCASSLAGAGGSYEQYFGPGTRLTVT.

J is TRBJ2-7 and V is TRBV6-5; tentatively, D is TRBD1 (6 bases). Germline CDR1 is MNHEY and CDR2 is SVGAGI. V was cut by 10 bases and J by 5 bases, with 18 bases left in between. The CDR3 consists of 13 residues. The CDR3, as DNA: TGTGCCACCCGAACCACAGGGTGGAACGAGCAGTACTTC. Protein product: CATRTTGWNEQYF.

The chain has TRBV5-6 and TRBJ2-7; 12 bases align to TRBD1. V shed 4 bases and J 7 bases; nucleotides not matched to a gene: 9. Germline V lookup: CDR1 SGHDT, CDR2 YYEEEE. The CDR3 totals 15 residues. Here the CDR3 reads CASSHRDRGLREQYF. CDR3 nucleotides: TGTGCCAGCAGCCACCGGGACAGGGGGCTTAGGGAGCAGTACTTC.

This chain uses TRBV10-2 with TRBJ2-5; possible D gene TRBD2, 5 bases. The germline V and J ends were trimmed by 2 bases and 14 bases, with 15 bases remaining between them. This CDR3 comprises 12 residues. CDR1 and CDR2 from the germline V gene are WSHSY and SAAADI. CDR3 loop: CASSENPSTSYF. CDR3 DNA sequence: TGCGCCAGCAGTGAGAACCCTAGTACTAGTTACTTC.

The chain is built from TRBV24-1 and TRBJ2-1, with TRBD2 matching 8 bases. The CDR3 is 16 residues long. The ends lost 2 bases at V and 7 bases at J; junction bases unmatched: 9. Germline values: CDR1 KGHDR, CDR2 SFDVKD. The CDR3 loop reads CATSDSASGRFNEQFF. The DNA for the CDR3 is TGTGCCACCAGTGATTCAGCCAGCGGGAGATTTAATGAGCAGTTCTTC.

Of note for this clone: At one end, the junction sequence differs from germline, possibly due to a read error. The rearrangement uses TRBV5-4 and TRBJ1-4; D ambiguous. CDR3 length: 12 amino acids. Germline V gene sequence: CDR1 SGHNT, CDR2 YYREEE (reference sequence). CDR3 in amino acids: CASSLYPEKLLF. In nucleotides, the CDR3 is TGTGCCAGCAGCTTGTATCCCGAAAAACTGCTTTTT.

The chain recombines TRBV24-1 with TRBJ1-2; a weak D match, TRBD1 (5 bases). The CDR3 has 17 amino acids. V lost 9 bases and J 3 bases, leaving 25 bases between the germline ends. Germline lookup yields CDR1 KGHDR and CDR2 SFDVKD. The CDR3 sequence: CATRFPALSRVDYGYTF. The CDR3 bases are TGTGCCACCCGCTTTCCCGCCCTTAGCAGGGTTGACTATGGCTACACCTTC.

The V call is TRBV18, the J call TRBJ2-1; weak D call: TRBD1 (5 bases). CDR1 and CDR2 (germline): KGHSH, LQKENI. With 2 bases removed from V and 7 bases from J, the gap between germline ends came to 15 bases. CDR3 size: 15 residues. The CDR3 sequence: CASSPGRQPINEQFF. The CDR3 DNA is TGTGCCAGCTCACCAGGGCGACAGCCCATTAATGAGCAGTTCTTC.

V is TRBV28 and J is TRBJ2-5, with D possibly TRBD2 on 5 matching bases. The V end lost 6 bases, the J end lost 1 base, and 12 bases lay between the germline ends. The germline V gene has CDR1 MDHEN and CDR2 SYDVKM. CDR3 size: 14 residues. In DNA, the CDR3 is TGTGCCAGCAGCCGCTTCCGGGGCCAAGAGACCCAGTACTTC. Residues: CASSRFRGQETQYF.

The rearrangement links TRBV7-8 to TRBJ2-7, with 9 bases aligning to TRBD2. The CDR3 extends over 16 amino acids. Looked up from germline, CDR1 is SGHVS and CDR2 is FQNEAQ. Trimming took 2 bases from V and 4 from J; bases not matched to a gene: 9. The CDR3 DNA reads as TGTGCCAGCAGCTTAAAATTGACTAGCGGAAGATACGAGCAGTACTTC. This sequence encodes CASSLKLTSGRYEQYF.

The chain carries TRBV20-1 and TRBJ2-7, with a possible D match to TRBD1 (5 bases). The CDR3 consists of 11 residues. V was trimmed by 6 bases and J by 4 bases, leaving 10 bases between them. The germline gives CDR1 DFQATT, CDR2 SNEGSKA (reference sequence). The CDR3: CSATDRYEQYF. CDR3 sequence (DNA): TGCAGTGCCACCGACAGATACGAGCAGTACTTC.

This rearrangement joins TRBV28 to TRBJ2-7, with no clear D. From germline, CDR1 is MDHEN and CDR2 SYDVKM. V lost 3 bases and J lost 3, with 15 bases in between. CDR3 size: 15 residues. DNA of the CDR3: TGTGCCAGCAGTTTGTGGTCCGAGGTATTCTACGAGCAGTACTTC. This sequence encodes CASSLWSEVFYEQYF.

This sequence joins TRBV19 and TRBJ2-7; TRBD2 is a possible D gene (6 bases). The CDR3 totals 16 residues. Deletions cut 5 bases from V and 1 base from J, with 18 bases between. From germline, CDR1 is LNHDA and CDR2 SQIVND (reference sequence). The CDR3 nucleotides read TGTGCCAGTAGTCAGCGACACTTTAGCGGTTCCTACGAGCAGTACTTC. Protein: CASSQRHFSGSYEQYF.

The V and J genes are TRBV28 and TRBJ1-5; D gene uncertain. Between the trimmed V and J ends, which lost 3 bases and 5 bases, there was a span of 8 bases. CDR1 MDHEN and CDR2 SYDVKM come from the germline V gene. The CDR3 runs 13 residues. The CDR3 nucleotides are TGTGCCAGCAGTTTTTACAAATATCAGCCCCAGCATTTT. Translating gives CASSFYKYQPQHF.

CDR3 DNA sequence: TGTGCCAGCAGCATCTCCCCGGCGGCAAACTTTTTCTATGGCTACACCTTC. Protein sequence: CASSISPAANFFYGYTF. This chain connects TRBV9 to TRBJ1-2; D gene unclear. Between the trimmed V and J ends, which lost 4 bases and 4 bases, there was a span of 23 bases. The germline V gene encodes CDR1 SGDLS and CDR2 YYNGEE. The CDR3 totals 17 residues. The whole variable domain, filled in from reference TRBV9 and TRBJ1-2, reads DSGVTQTPKHLITATGQRVTLRCSPRSGDLSVYWYQQSLDQGLQFLIQYYNGEERAKGNILERFSAQQFPDLHSELNLSSLELGDSALYFCASSISPAANFFYGYTFGSGTRLTVV.

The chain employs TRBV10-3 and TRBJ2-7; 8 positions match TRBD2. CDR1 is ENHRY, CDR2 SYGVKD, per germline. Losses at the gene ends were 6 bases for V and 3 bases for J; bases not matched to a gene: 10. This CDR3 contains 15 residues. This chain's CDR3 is CAISPSRLASYEQYF. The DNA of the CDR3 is TGTGCCATCAGCCCATCACGACTAGCGAGCTACGAGCAGTACTTC.

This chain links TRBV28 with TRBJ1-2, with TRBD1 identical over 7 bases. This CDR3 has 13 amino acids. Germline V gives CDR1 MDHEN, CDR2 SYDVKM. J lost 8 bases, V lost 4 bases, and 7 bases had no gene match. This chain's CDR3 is CASSSRQGEGYTF. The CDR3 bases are TGTGCCAGCAGTTCTCGACAGGGAGAGGGCTACACCTTC.